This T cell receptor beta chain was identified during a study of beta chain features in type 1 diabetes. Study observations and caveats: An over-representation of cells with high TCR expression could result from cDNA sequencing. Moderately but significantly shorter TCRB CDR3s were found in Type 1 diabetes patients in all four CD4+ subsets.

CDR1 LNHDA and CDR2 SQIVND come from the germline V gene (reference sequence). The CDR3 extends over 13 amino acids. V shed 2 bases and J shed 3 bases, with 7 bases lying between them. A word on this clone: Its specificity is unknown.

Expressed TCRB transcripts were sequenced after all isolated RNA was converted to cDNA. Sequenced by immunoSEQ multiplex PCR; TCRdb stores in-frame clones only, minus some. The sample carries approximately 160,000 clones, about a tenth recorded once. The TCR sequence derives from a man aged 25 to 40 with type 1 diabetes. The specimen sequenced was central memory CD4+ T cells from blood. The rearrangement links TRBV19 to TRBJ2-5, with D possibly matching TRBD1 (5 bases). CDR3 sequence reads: CASSITGEETQYF. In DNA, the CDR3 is TGTGCCAGTAGTATAACAGGCGAAGAGACCCAGTACTTC.